This T cell receptor (beta chain) stems from a study of blood T cell repertoires in COVID-19 (dated by TCRdb to the early 2020s). Turning to the overall study: Samples from collaborators originated in the United States, Italy and Spain and spanned both the acute and convalescent phases of COVID-19. The repertoires were released in a freely available public database intended as a resource for research on the immune response to SARS-CoV-2. HLA class I and class II types, where available, came from metadata supplied by the sample provider rather than from assay-based typing. The prospective study material was composed of cDNA or gDNA derived from T cells, B-cell-depleted T cells, or PBMCs. A de-identified subject ID, COVID-19 status, age in years and sex were almost always included in the sample metadata. Deeply sampled blood TCRbeta repertoires from subjects exposed to, actively infected with, or recovered from COVID-19 were included in the dataset. Samples were obtained from the ongoing ImmuneRACE study (first 160 participants) and from 1,000 to 1,500 subjects provided by 6 global collaborators.

Taken from the germline V gene, the CDR1 and CDR2 loops are MNHNS and SASEGT. The CDR3 sequence holds 13 residues, the cysteine and phenylalanine included. Solely the CDR3 DNA is kept, with 39 bases framed from the first base. V is trimmed back by 3 bases and J by 8 bases, and the junction contains 4 bases that no gene match accounts for. What the authors observed across the whole study: The quantity of clinical and demographic metadata differed by source and by participant and was supplied without curation.

The immunoSEQ Assay, a bias-controlled multiplex PCR, was used to amplify TCRbeta CDR3 regions from genomic DNA. In the paper's pipeline: Within the assay, amplification of reference gene primers was used to estimate how many nucleated cells each sample contained. Sequence reads were collapsed and filtered to measure the absolute abundance of every unique TCRbeta CDR3 rearrangement. Productive Simpson clonality was computed per sample as the square root of Simpson's diversity index over productive rearrangements. Entries here come from immuneACCESS through TCRdb and include only in-frame sequences with V and J called. Some clones fail to appear in such tables; in the studies checked, an unresolved V gene covers under half of the shortfall, and the cause of the remainder is unknown. V, J and clone size reflect that table, while D and trimming were determined from the DNA. The sample table lists some 150,000 clones, about 90% of them with a count of one. The ten largest clones represent 3.5% to 4.5% of the sample.

In this sample, this clone turned up once. This receptor's antigen is unknown. Base quality data are lacking; no much larger clone is found one base away. Whole blood was collected in K2EDTA tubes by collaborating institutions according to the institutions' own protocols. Collaborator samples were shipped for TCRbeta analysis as frozen whole blood, isolated PBMCs, or DNA extracted from either sample type. The chain is encoded by TRBV6-1 joined to TRBJ2-1, and 7 bases in between align with TRBD1. The specimen sequenced was peripheral blood. This clonotype was sampled from a woman aged 60 to 75 with active or convalescent COVID-19. The nucleotide sequence is given as TGTGCCAGCAGTGACAGGGGGTTCGATGAGCAGTTCTTC. This translates into CASSDRGFDEQFF.